The source of this T cell receptor beta chain is a study of CD8 T cells in ankylosing spondylitis. Study-wide results and limits: Disease-linked clones reportedly showed significant enrichment in matched ankylosing spondylitis synovial fluid. Apparently characteristic of ankylosing spondylitis blood was a TCR beta motif (about eight highly homologous variants).

For this clonotype: Its antigen is unidentified.

5'-RACE, quantitative and with molecular barcodes, yielded the TCR beta libraries. TCRdb reanalysed the 5' RACE reads using MiXCR and keeps one entry per CDR3 protein. In the table there are a few hundred thousand distinct CDR3 sequences, approximately 20% of which are singletons. The CDR3 length is 12 residues. Between the trimmed V and J ends, which lost 3 bases and 8 bases, there was a span of 11 bases. Germline CDR1 DFQATT, CDR2 SNEGSKA (reference sequence). V gene TRBV20-1 combines with J gene TRBJ2-1, with TRBD1 as a possible D gene (5 bases). Material for sequencing was blood, either unsorted or a sorted T cell fraction (not recorded which). The source is a male donor with ankylosing spondylitis. The DNA for the CDR3 is TGCAGTGCTAGCCTACAGGCACATGAGCAGTTCTTC. Amino acids: CSASLQAHEQFF.